This T cell receptor (beta chain) was sequenced during a study of CXCR4 blockade with PD-1 therapy in pancreatic cancer. General observations from the study: Tumor clonality averaged approximately 0.15 versus 0.05 in healthy blood, not predicting survival. Only TCRbeta chains were sequenced here. Frequent tumor clones were encoded by many distinct rearrangements, suggesting shared antigens.

These archived tumors were resected from patients never given neoadjuvant therapy beforehand. As regards this clone: The antigen is unknown.

Produced via immunoSEQ multiplex PCR; TCRdb's table is partial and in-frame only. The sample carries about 8,100 clones, about 60% recorded once. Germline V CDR1 and CDR2: MNHGY, SAAAGT. After removal of 8 bases from V and 5 bases from J, the junction contained 20 bases not matched to a gene. The CDR3 loop spans 18 amino acids. The sequencing input was tumor tissue. This clonotype was obtained from a human donor with pancreatic ductal adenocarcinoma. This chain joins TRBV6-8 and TRBJ2-2; TRBD2 matches at 7 bases. CDR3 nucleotides: TGTGCCAGCTTCCCTAATTCGGGAGGTCGGGCGTGGACCGGGGAGCTGTTTTTT. The encoded protein is CASFPNSGGRAWTGELFF.